One and the same sample provided the 17 T cell receptor beta chains below, sequenced in a study of OX40 agonist ivuxolimab in advanced cancers. Sequencing was performed with immunoSEQ multiplex PCR; in TCRdb, only in-frame clones are kept and a portion is missing. Altogether about 66,000 clones are present, about 81% being singletons, with the ten largest covering approximately 5%. The material was CD4+ or CD8+ T cells sorted from blood, obtained in a trial of the OX40 agonist ivuxolimab. Receptor source: an adult with an advanced solid tumor such as melanoma, head and neck, liver or kidney cancer.

This rearrangement joins TRBV7-2 to TRBJ2-3; perhaps TRBD1 as D (6 bases). CDR3 length equals 14 residues. Germline V lookup: CDR1 SGHTA, CDR2 FQGNSA. V was trimmed by 6 bases and J by 3 bases, leaving 13 bases between them. CDR3 protein: CASSSYRETDTQYF. In nucleotides, the CDR3 is TGTGCCAGCAGTTCCTACAGGGAAACAGATACGCAGTATTTT.

The CDR3 spells CASSYAGEDYEQYF. CDR3 sequence (DNA): TGTGCCAGCAGTTACGCGGGAGAAGACTACGAGCAGTACTTC. The genes are TRBV6-6 and TRBJ2-7; 7 bases are shared with TRBD2. Losses at the gene ends were 2 bases for V and 3 bases for J; bases not matched to a gene: 4. Germline V gene data show CDR1 as MNHNY and CDR2 as SVGAGI (reference sequence). CDR3 length: 14 residues.

A word on this clone: The junction departs from germline at one end; a sequencing error may be responsible. V is TRBV5-6 and J is TRBJ2-1; TRBD2 is a possible D gene (5 bases). Looked up from germline, CDR1 is SGHDT and CDR2 is YYEEEE. This CDR3 is built from 14 residues. In DNA form, the CDR3 reads TGTGCCAGCAACTTGAAGTTTAGAGGGCATGAGCAGTTCTTC. Protein: CASNLKFRGHEQFF.

This clone was observed a single time. The V gene is TRBV7-2, the J gene TRBJ2-7, with D perhaps TRBD1 (5 bases). V dropped 5 bases and J dropped 5 bases, with 16 bases sitting between them. CDR3 size: 14 residues. In germline, CDR1 is SGHTA, CDR2 FQGNSA. Here the CDR3 DNA reads TGTGCCAGCAGCCCCGTGTCTTCAGGGCACGAGCAGTACTTC. This codes for CASSPVSSGHEQYF.

By its share, this clone is medium-sized. J is TRBJ1-5 and V is TRBV19; D is perhaps TRBD1 (5 bases). Germline values: CDR1 LNHDA, CDR2 SQIVND (reference sequence). This CDR3 has 12 amino acids. The V end was cut by 10 bases, the J end by 6 bases, with 13 bases between. CDR3 loop: CATTIGGQPQHF. CDR3 sequence (DNA): TGTGCCACCACCATCGGGGGTCAGCCCCAGCATTTT.

The rearrangement joins TRBV29-1 to TRBJ1-1; D remains ambiguous. The CDR3 is 13 amino acids. CDR1 SQVTM and CDR2 ANQGSEA come from the germline V gene. Deletions cut 0 bases from V and 5 bases from J, with 10 bases between. This CDR3 is CSVEENRETEAFF. CDR3 DNA: TGCAGCGTTGAAGAAAATAGGGAAACTGAAGCTTTCTTT.

The CDR3 protein is CASSAQVVPQETQYF. The DNA for the CDR3 is TGTGCCAGCAGTGCGCAGGTGGTTCCCCAGGAGACCCAGTACTTC. The chain carries TRBV2 and TRBJ2-5; D unclear. This CDR3 comprises 15 residues. Trimming pared 4 bases from V and 5 bases from J, leaving 17 bases between. Looked up from germline, CDR1 is SNHLY and CDR2 is FYNNEI.

This rearrangement joins TRBV18 to TRBJ2-2, with D unresolved. V gave up 3 bases and J gave up 4 bases, with 6 bases separating them. The germline CDR1 and CDR2 sequences are KGHSH and LQKENI. The CDR3 loop spans 13 amino acids. CDR3 residues: CASSPVATGELFF. CDR3 coding DNA: TGTGCCAGCTCACCCGTTGCCACCGGGGAGCTGTTTTTT.

The chain is built from TRBV25-1 and TRBJ2-1; either TRBD1 or TRBD2 may fit D (5 bases each). Germline assignment: CDR1 MGHDK and CDR2 SYGVNS. Deletions cut 3 bases from V and 0 bases from J, with 12 bases between. This CDR3 region has 16 residues. This CDR3 is CASSDLGDSSYNEQFF. CDR3 coding DNA: TGTGCCAGCAGTGATCTGGGGGATAGCTCCTACAATGAGCAGTTCTTC.

This chain uses TRBV6-5 with TRBJ2-2, with D possibly being TRBD2 (6 bases). V gave up 2 bases and J gave up 6 bases, with 13 bases separating them. Germline CDR1 and CDR2: MNHEY and SVGAGI. This CDR3 contains 15 residues. CDR3 in DNA: TGTGCCAGCAGTTACCGGTGGGGGGTGGCCGGGGAGCTGTTTTTT. Its translation: CASSYRWGVAGELFF.

The V and J genes are TRBV11-3 and TRBJ2-7; TRBD1 matches 9 bases. The CDR3 sequence is 15 residues long. V shed 3 bases and J 4 bases; nucleotides not matched to a gene: 7. The V gene's germline CDR1 is SGHNT and CDR2 YENEEA. The CDR3: CASSFSTGQGYEQYF. In DNA, the CDR3 is TGTGCCAGCAGCTTCAGTACGGGACAGGGTTACGAGCAGTACTTC.

The rearrangement joins TRBV2 to TRBJ2-2; D is uncertain. This CDR3 comprises 14 residues. V dropped 4 bases and J dropped 6 bases, with 12 bases sitting between them. The V gene's germline CDR1 is SNHLY and CDR2 FYNNEI. The CDR3 is CASSGSSSAGELFF. The DNA for the CDR3 is TGTGCCAGCAGTGGATCCAGTTCGGCCGGGGAGCTGTTTTTT.

V and J are TRBV5-4 and TRBJ1-6; D gene unclear. This CDR3 has 16 amino acids. Germline V gives CDR1 SGHNT, CDR2 YYREEE (reference sequence). V dropped 5 bases and J dropped 8 bases, with 20 bases sitting between them. The CDR3 DNA is TGTGCCAGCAGAGGTAGCCCTATGAGAGATGATTCACCCCTCCACTTT. Amino acids: CASRGSPMRDDSPLHF.

This clone was observed a few times. This CDR3 is CSARGTGEAFF. CDR3 nucleotide sequence: TGCAGTGCTAGAGGAACAGGGGAAGCTTTCTTT. The V call is TRBV20-1, the J call TRBJ1-1, with a possible D match to TRBD1 (6 bases). The CDR3 has 11 residues. Deletions cut 1 base from V and 8 bases from J, with 8 bases between. CDR1 is DFQATT and CDR2 is SNEGSKA in the germline V gene (reference sequence).

This chain uses TRBV6-6 with TRBJ2-2; the match to TRBD1 covers 9 bases. Germline V gene data show CDR1 as MNHNY and CDR2 as SVGAGI (reference sequence). CDR3 length: 16 residues. The V gene end was trimmed by 6 bases and the J gene end by 3 bases; junction bases not matched to a gene: 8. The CDR3 coding sequence is TGTGCCAGCAGGTTCACAGGGGGCGGGGACACCGGGGAGCTGTTTTTT. This sequence encodes CASRFTGGGDTGELFF.

This chain links TRBV7-9 with TRBJ2-7; D perhaps matches TRBD1 (5 bases). Germline values: CDR1 SEHNR, CDR2 FQNEAQ (reference sequence). Trimming cost V 2 bases and J 0 bases, with 11 bases left between them. The CDR3 extends over 15 amino acids. The CDR3 DNA sequence: TGTGCCAGCAGCTTAACAGGTACGGGCTCCTACGAGCAGTACTTC. Translating gives CASSLTGTGSYEQYF.

This CDR3 is CASSLGLADTQYF. The CDR3 nucleotides are TGCGCCAGCAGCTTAGGACTAGCGGATACGCAGTATTTT. V is TRBV5-1 and J is TRBJ2-3; 9 bases are a match to TRBD2. The ends lost 2 bases at V and 6 bases at J; junction bases unmatched: 1. This CDR3 region has 13 residues. Germline lookup yields CDR1 SGHRS and CDR2 YFSETQ.